This TCR beta chain comes out of a study of shared clonotypes between healthy human individuals. Assay: immunoSEQ multiplex PCR; the TCRdb copy retains only in-frame clones and omits some. This table has about 490,000 clones, about 84% appearing once. With regard to this clone: A far bigger clonotype differs at one base, so this is likely a read error.

Input material: PBMCs. This TCR derives from a woman in her 40s in good health. Some clones in this sample may be carry-over from other donors' samples.

CDR3 loop: CASGERVDTGELFF. In DNA, the CDR3 is TGTGCCAGCGGTGAGAGGGTGGACACCGGGGAGCTGTTTTTT. The chain carries TRBV7-7 and TRBJ2-2; possible D gene TRBD2, 5 bases. V lost 8 bases to trimming and J lost 3 bases, with 13 bases between them. This CDR3 is built from 14 residues. Germline V gene data show CDR1 as SSHAT and CDR2 as FNYEAQ (reference sequence).